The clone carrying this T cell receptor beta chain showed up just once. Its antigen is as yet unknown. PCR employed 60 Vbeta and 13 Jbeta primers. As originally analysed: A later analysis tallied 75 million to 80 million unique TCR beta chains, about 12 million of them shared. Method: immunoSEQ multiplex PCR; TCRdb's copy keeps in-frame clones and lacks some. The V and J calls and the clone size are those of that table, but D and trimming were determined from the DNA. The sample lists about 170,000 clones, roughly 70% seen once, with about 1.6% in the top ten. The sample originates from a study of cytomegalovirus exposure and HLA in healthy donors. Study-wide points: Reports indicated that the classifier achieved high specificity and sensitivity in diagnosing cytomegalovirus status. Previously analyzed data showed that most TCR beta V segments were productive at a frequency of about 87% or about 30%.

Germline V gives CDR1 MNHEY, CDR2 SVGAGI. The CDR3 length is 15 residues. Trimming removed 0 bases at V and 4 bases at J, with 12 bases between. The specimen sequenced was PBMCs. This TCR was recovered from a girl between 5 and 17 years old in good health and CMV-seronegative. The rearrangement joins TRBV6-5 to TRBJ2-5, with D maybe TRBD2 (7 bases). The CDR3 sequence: CASSYSRGGGETQYF. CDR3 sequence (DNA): TGTGCCAGCAGTTACTCGAGGGGGGGCGGAGAGACCCAGTACTTC.